Each of the 21 T cell receptor beta chains below was sequenced from the same sample in a study of blood T cell repertoires in COVID-19. Using immunoSEQ multiplex PCR, the repertoire was profiled, and TCRdb retains in-frame clones only, with some absent. Of hundreds of thousands of clones in the sample, roughly nine tenths were seen once. Material: PBMCs or T cells enriched from blood (not recorded which). The source of these receptors is a woman aged 45-65 years in a cohort exposed to, infected with or recovered from COVID-19 (not recorded which).

Details on this clone: Germline is not matched at one junction end, which may reflect a read error. This chain connects TRBV4-1 to TRBJ2-1; the match to TRBD1 covers 9 bases. In germline, CDR1 is MGHRA, CDR2 YSYEKL. The CDR3 covers 15 residues. The CDR3 sequence: CASSRGTGIYSEQFF. CDR3 bases: TGCGCCAGCAGCCGGGGGACAGGGATCTACAGTGAGCAGTTCTTC.

V is TRBV3-1 (or the pseudogene TRBV3-2) and J is TRBJ2-7; possible D gene TRBD2, 5 bases. Germline V gene lookup returns CDR1 LGHDT and CDR2 YNNKEL (reference sequence). V was clipped by 4 bases and J by 5 bases, with 15 bases between them. The length of the CDR3 is 14 residues. The CDR3 here is CASSPGLAFHEQYF. DNA for the CDR3: TGTGCCAGCAGCCCAGGATTAGCGTTCCACGAGCAGTACTTC.

This chain uses TRBV6-5 with TRBJ2-7; a weak D match, TRBD2 (5 bases). This CDR3 contains 15 residues. Trimming removed 2 bases from V and 0 bases from J, with 11 bases in between. The germline V gene has CDR1 MNHEY and CDR2 SVGAGI. CDR3 DNA sequence: TGTGCCAGCAGTTACGGGTACGGGAACTCCTACGAGCAGTACTTC. The encoded protein is CASSYGYGNSYEQYF.

The chain combines TRBV2 with TRBJ2-7; 10 positions match TRBD1. CDR1 and CDR2 (germline): SNHLY, FYNNEI. V trimming: 5 bases; J trimming: 7 bases; junction bases outside the gene matches: 5. The CDR3 covers 13 residues. The CDR3 loop reads CASSRDRGGEQYF. In nucleotides, the CDR3 is TGTGCCAGCAGTAGGGACAGGGGCGGGGAGCAGTACTTC.

The V call is TRBV11-2, the J call TRBJ2-1; D is uncertain. Trimming removed 3 bases at V and 9 bases at J, with 12 bases between. The CDR3 totals 13 residues. Germline V lookup: CDR1 SGHAT, CDR2 FQNNGV. For the CDR3, the DNA is TGTGCCAGCAGCTTGACGACATCACTTGAGCAGTTCTTC. Amino acids: CASSLTTSLEQFF.

This clone was seen only once. The CDR3 DNA reads TGTGCCAGCAGCCAAGATTGGGGTAGCGGGGGAACCTACAATGAGCAGTTCTTC. Translated, it gives CASSQDWGSGGTYNEQFF. This rearrangement joins TRBV3-1 (or the pseudogene TRBV3-2) to TRBJ2-1; 9 bases are a match to TRBD2. This CDR3 contains 18 residues. V was pared by 0 bases and J by 2 bases, with 8 bases of the junction left unmatched. CDR1 is LGHDT and CDR2 is YNNKEL in the germline V gene (reference sequence).

This clone was found a few times. This rearrangement joins TRBV28 to TRBJ1-2; TRBD1 is a possible D gene (5 bases). The V gene lost 6 bases and the J gene lost 3 bases, with 8 bases spanning the gap. Germline V gives CDR1 MDHEN, CDR2 SYDVKM. This CDR3 region has 12 residues. The CDR3 DNA is TGTGCCAGCAGGGGGCCAGACTATGGCTACACCTTC. Protein product: CASRGPDYGYTF.

This clone was observed a single time. The chain uses TRBV5-4 and TRBJ1-1; a weak D match, TRBD1 (6 bases). CDR3 length equals 13 residues. Deletions cut 9 bases from V and 5 bases from J, with 17 bases between. Germline V gene lookup returns CDR1 SGHNT and CDR2 YYREEE (reference sequence). The CDR3 DNA is TGTGCCACTCACGCGGGAGGGGGGACTGAAGCTTTCTTT. Translation: CATHAGGGTEAFF.

The CDR3 region is CASSQTGLEYQPQHF. The CDR3 nucleotides are TGCGCCAGCAGCCAAACAGGCCTCGAGTATCAGCCCCAGCATTTT. The chain couples TRBV5-1 to TRBJ1-5, with D perhaps matching TRBD1 (5 bases). Germline values: CDR1 SGHRS, CDR2 YFSETQ. With 4 bases removed from V and 5 bases from J, the gap between germline ends came to 16 bases. The CDR3 length is 15 residues.

The chain recombines TRBV19 with TRBJ1-1, with D unclear. CDR1 and CDR2 from the germline V gene are LNHDA and SQIVND (reference sequence). With 7 bases removed from V and 9 bases from J, the gap between germline ends came to 18 bases. This CDR3 spans 13 amino acids. CDR3 DNA: TGTGCCAGTAAGGACCGGGAACGAGGAAAAGCTTTCTTT. It codes for CASKDRERGKAFF.

The chain combines TRBV5-6 with TRBJ2-3, with 8 bases lining up with TRBD2. Germline V gives CDR1 SGHDT, CDR2 YYEEEE. This CDR3 spans 16 amino acids. Trimming removed 1 base from V and 1 base from J; junction bases left unmatched: 5. CDR3 residues: CASSLPPAGGTDTQYF. In nucleotides, the CDR3 is TGTGCCAGCAGCTTGCCGCCAGCGGGGGGCACAGATACGCAGTATTTT. Drawing the rest from reference TRBV5-6 and TRBJ2-3, the complete variable domain is DAGVTQSPTHLIKTRGQQVTLRCSPKSGHDTVSWYQQALGQGPQFIFQYYEEEERQRGNFPDRFSGHQFPNYSSELNVNALLLGDSALYLCASSLPPAGGTDTQYFGPGTRLTVL.

The chain combines TRBV24-1 with TRBJ2-1, with 7 bases fitting TRBD1. Germline V gives CDR1 KGHDR, CDR2 SFDVKD. The CDR3 has 14 amino acids. As DNA, the CDR3 is TGTGGACAGGGAACTTGGGTTTCACACAATGAGCAGTTCTTC. It yields the protein CGQGTWVSHNEQFF.

On this clone itself: Different DNA sequences within this sample yield the same CDR3. The CDR3 reads CASSLDRGSYNEQFF. DNA of the CDR3: TGTGCCAGCAGCTTGGACAGGGGAAGTTACAATGAGCAGTTCTTC. V gene TRBV7-2 combines with J gene TRBJ2-1; 9 positions agree with TRBD1. The junction had 4 bases not matched to a gene; V was cut back by 3 bases and J by 4 bases. Germline values: CDR1 SGHTA, CDR2 FQGNSA. CDR3 length: 15 amino acids.

V gene TRBV2 combines with J gene TRBJ2-2; 10 positions agree with TRBD1. The CDR3 has 16 residues. With 5 bases clipped from V and 4 bases from J, the junction kept 7 bases outside the gene matches. Germline V gene sequence: CDR1 SNHLY, CDR2 FYNNEI. The DNA for the CDR3 is TGTGCCAGCAGTCGTCCGGGACAGGGGACCACCGGGGAGCTGTTTTTT. Translating it yields CASSRPGQGTTGELFF.

The chain uses TRBV5-4 and TRBJ1-4; D might be TRBD1 (6 bases). Trimming pared 0 bases from V and 4 bases from J, leaving 7 bases between. From germline, CDR1 is SGHNT and CDR2 YYREEE (reference sequence). The length of the CDR3 is 14 residues. DNA of the CDR3: TGTGCCAGCAGCTTGGCAGGGGTTAATGAAAAACTGTTTTTT. It translates to CASSLAGVNEKLFF.

The genes are TRBV5-5 and TRBJ2-1, with TRBD1 matching over 7 bases. V shed 4 bases and J 3 bases; nucleotides not matched to a gene: 4. Germline loops: CDR1 SGHKS, CDR2 YYEKEE (reference sequence). This CDR3 spans 14 amino acids. The CDR3 DNA is TGTGCCAGCAGCCGGGACAGCCTCTACAATGAGCAGTTCTTC. Translation: CASSRDSLYNEQFF.

The gene calls are TRBV19 and TRBJ2-1; 8 bases map to TRBD2. Trimming took 3 bases from V and 9 from J; bases not matched to a gene: 13. The CDR3 totals 16 residues. Germline V gene sequence: CDR1 LNHDA, CDR2 SQIVND (reference sequence). The CDR3 is CASSISRGVFMGEQFF. Written as DNA, the CDR3 is TGTGCCAGTAGTATTTCGCGGGGGGTTTTTATGGGTGAGCAGTTCTTC. Full variable domain (remainder filled in from reference TRBV19 and TRBJ2-1): DGGITQSPKYLFRKEGQNVTLSCEQNLNHDAMYWYRQDPGQGLRLIYYSQIVNDFQKGDIAEGYSVSREKKESFPLTVTSAQKNPTAFYLCASSISRGVFMGEQFFGPGTRLTVL.

This chain connects TRBV5-8 to TRBJ2-7; 8 positions agree with TRBD2. Germline lookup yields CDR1 SGHTS and CDR2 YDEGEE. Germline trimming cut 0 bases from V and 1 base from J; bases unmatched to any gene: 3. The CDR3 sequence is 15 residues long. The CDR3 region is CASSLGASGSYEQYF. The CDR3 nucleotides read TGTGCCAGCAGCTTGGGGGCTAGCGGGTCCTACGAGCAGTACTTC.

J is TRBJ1-1 and V is TRBV5-1; 10 positions match TRBD1. This CDR3 is 13 amino acids long. Germline lookup yields CDR1 SGHRS and CDR2 YFSETQ. Losses at the gene ends were 3 bases for V and 7 bases for J; bases not matched to a gene: 3. The CDR3 DNA sequence: TGCGCCAGCAGCTCGGGGACAGGGGTTGAAGCTTTCTTT. Translation: CASSSGTGVEAFF.

The DNA for the CDR3 is TGTGCCAGCAGCTTGGTAGCTCGTTTGACAGGGCGAGAGACCCAGTACTTC. Its protein is CASSLVARLTGRETQYF. This sequence joins TRBV5-6 and TRBJ2-5; 7 bases are a match to TRBD1. J was trimmed by 4 bases and V by 0 bases; bases with no gene match: 12. Germline values: CDR1 SGHDT, CDR2 YYEEEE. The CDR3 is 17 amino acids.

This chain connects TRBV4-2 to TRBJ2-7; TRBD1 might be the D (5 bases). Germline CDR1 reads LGHNA; CDR2 reads YNFKEQ. The CDR3 covers 15 residues. The V gene lost 4 bases and the J gene lost 3 bases, with 16 bases spanning the gap. Here the CDR3 DNA reads TGTGCCAGCAGCCCCCTCGACAGTGAGAGCTACGAGCAGTACTTC. This sequence encodes CASSPLDSESYEQYF.